This T cell receptor beta chain was sequenced in a study of T-cell reconstitution after alpha-beta-depleted transplantation in children. V dropped 5 bases and J dropped 0 bases, with 10 bases sitting between them. CDR3 size: 14 residues. Unique molecular identifiers were incorporated when the TCRbeta library was constructed. TCRdb called the PCR reads again in MiXCR, with one record for every CDR3 protein. The sample yields some 640,000 distinct CDR3 sequences, roughly 15% seen once. This clonotype was found many times. V gene TRBV12-3 or TRBV12-4 combines with J gene TRBJ2-5; no clear D. The sample consisted of PBMCs from the stem cell graft donor, taken from the stem cell graft. The receptor comes from a human donor who donated a stem cell graft to a child with acute myeloid leukemia. The CDR3 DNA reads TGTGCCAGCAGTCCTAGGGCGTACCAAGAGACCCAGTACTTC. Its translation is CASSPRAYQETQYF.